This paragraph reports one T cell receptor (beta chain). The sample comes from a study of CD39 and CD103 CD8 tumor-infiltrating T cells. Only in-frame clones appear in the TCRdb table, and some are missing; sequencing was by immunoSEQ multiplex PCR. The table includes more than 15,000 clones, around nine tenths detected once. This receptor was taken from a human donor with head and neck squamous cell carcinoma. Input material: CD8+ T cells sorted from blood. Subset here: total memory CD8 T cells (CD45RA-CCR7+/-) from blood or uninvolved lymph node.

Here the CDR3 DNA reads TGTGCCAGCAGCCCCATCTCCAATGAGCAGTTCTTC. The encoded protein is CASSPISNEQFF. The V gene is TRBV7-6, the J gene TRBJ2-1; D gene uncertain. CDR3 length: 12 amino acids. V was cut by 5 bases and J by 6 bases, with 8 bases left in between. CDR1 is SGHVS and CDR2 is FNYEAQ in the germline V gene.